This TCR beta chain was identified in a study of T cell repertoires in cytomegalovirus infection. Across the study: CMV infection plus the matching HLA type was flagged by public TCR beta signatures. Notes on the study in general: Clonotypes of TCR beta that were HLA-C-restricted and CMV-specific dominated the ex vivo response. Identification of carriers of CMV plus the relevant HLA was achieved through cumulative public TCR beta family frequency.

In regard to this clonotype: The antigen remains unidentified.

MiXCR was run by TCRdb on the reads, yielding one entry per CDR3 protein. The sample comprises around 330,000 distinct CDR3 sequences, roughly a sixth of which are singletons, and around 12% rests with the top ten. Looked up from germline, CDR1 is DFQATT and CDR2 is SNEGSKA (reference sequence). Germline trimming cut 3 bases from V and 7 bases from J; bases unmatched to any gene: 12. CDR3 length equals 15 residues. What was sequenced was PBMCs. This receptor was identified in a human donor in good health (CMV status not recorded). Some clones in this sample may be carry-over from other donors' samples. This chain links TRBV20-1 with TRBJ1-1; TRBD1 matches at 9 bases. The chain's CDR3 is CSARGTGSRASEAFF. Here the CDR3 DNA reads TGCAGTGCTAGGGGGACAGGGAGCCGGGCAAGTGAAGCTTTCTTT.